The TCR beta chain described here comes from a study of T cells in Graves' hyperthyroidism and ophthalmopathy. TCR beta CDR3 regions were amplified from RNA transcripts. The primer set for the first-round RT-PCR of the TCR CDR3 was HTBI. TCRdb reprocessed the multiplex PCR reads via MiXCR and lists one record per CDR3 protein. The data contain about 620,000 distinct CDR3 sequences, around 15% of them singletons. This CDR3 has 13 amino acids. V lost 2 bases and J lost 3, with 7 bases in between. CDR1 is MNHEY and CDR2 is SMNVEV in the germline V gene (reference sequence). Patients showing uncontrolled infection, other autoimmune disease, pregnancy or lactation were ineligible. This clonotype was recorded many times.

This clonotype originated in a woman aged 25 to 39 with Graves' hyperthyroidism. The V call is TRBV27, the J call TRBJ1-2; D is ambiguous. The sample was blood. The CDR3 DNA is TGTGCCAGCAGTTTAACCCCTCACTATGGCTACACCTTC. Translation gives CASSLTPHYGYTF.